This T cell receptor (beta chain) appears in the sequencing data of a study of blood T cell repertoires in COVID-19 (dated by TCRdb to 2018 to 2021). Describing the broader study: Samples covering the acute and convalescent phases of COVID-19 were provided by collaborators in the United States, Italy and Spain. Sample metadata almost always included a de-identified subject ID, COVID-19 status, age in years and sex. Where available, HLA class I and class II types were taken from metadata supplied by the sample provider and were not determined by assay-based typing. Subjects who had been exposed to COVID-19, were actively infected with it, or had recovered from it provided the deeply sampled blood TCRbeta repertoires that made up the dataset. The samples were drawn from the first 160 participants of the ongoing ImmuneRACE study and from about 1,200 subjects provided by 6 global collaborators. The repertoires were released in a freely available public database meant as a resource for research on the immune response to SARS-CoV-2. The prospective study material was composed of cDNA or gDNA derived from T cells, B-cell-depleted T cells, or PBMCs. General findings and caveats noted by the study authors: The amount of clinical and demographic metadata varied by source and participant and was provided uncurated.

Participants in the prospective study were aged roughly 18 to 95 years, lived in 24 United States geographic areas, and enrolled through a virtual design. To assign participants to cohorts, the prospective study relied on clinical history that participants themselves reported in a screening survey and a study questionnaire. ImmuneRACE Cohort 3 recovered participants were defined by two consecutive negative NP/OP PCR tests, healthcare professional clearance, or symptom resolution. In the prospective study, whole blood, serum and a nasopharyngeal or oropharyngeal swab were collected from each participant by mobile phlebotomists. Prospective study participants could optionally give additional blood draws and questionnaires over a roughly 2-month period. Prospective study blood samples were shipped either frozen or at room temperature before DNA extraction. Concerning this clone itself: The antigen it recognizes is unknown. Base quality data are lacking; no much larger clone is found one base away.

TCRbeta CDR3 regions were amplified from genomic DNA using the immunoSEQ Assay, a bias-controlled multiplex PCR. On the study's bioinformatics: The number of nucleated cells in each sample was estimated from the amplification of reference gene primers within the assay. Sequence reads were collapsed and filtered to measure the absolute abundance of every unique TCRbeta CDR3 rearrangement. For each sample, productive Simpson clonality was calculated by taking the square root of Simpson's diversity index across productive rearrangements. Here the immuneACCESS table is served through TCRdb, limited to in-frame sequences with V and J called. Missing clones are a known gap in these copies; in checked studies unresolved V genes cover under half, and the rest lacks a known reason. D and trimming were read from the DNA, whereas the V and J calls and clone size are those reported in that table. The sample profile shows hundreds of thousands of clones; around 90% of them were found once. The ten largest clonotypes hold 2.6% of the sample.

This TCR was sampled from a man aged 60-69 years who had recovered from COVID-19. The source material was PBMCs or T cells enriched from blood (not recorded which).

At the DNA level, the sequence is TGTGCCAGCAGCCAAAAACTTAGAGGCACCGGGGAGCTGTTTTTT. This is translated as CASSQKLRGTGELFF. This receptor chain uses TRBV3-1 (or the pseudogene TRBV3-2) and TRBJ2-2; no D gene call is confident. Taken from the germline V gene (reference sequence), the CDR1 and CDR2 loops are LGHDT and YNNKEL. V is cut by 2 bases and J by 4 bases, and the space between the germline ends is 11 bases. Counted from cysteine to phenylalanine, this CDR3 has 15 amino acids. Just CDR3 DNA is preserved here, 45 bases in frame from base 1.